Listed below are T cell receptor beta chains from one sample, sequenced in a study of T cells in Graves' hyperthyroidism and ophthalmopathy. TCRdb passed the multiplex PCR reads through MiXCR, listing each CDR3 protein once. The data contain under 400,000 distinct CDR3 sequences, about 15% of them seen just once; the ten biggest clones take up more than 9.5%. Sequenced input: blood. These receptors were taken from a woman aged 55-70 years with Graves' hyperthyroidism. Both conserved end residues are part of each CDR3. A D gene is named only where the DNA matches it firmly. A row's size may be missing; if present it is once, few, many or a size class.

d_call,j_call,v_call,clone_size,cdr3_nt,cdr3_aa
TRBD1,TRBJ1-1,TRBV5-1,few,TGCGCCAGCAGAGCGGGACAGGGAGACACTGAAGCTTTCTTT,CASRAGQGDTEAFF
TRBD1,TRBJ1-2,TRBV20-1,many,TGCAGTGCTCCCCAGGTTGGGGGAGGGACAGGGGATGGCTACACCTTC,CSAPQVGGGTGDGYTF
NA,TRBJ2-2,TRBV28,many,TGTGCCAGCAGGCGGGGACGCAGCCCCTCCGGGACCGGGGAGCTGTTTTTT,CASRRGRSPSGTGELFF
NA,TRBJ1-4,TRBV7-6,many,TGTGCCAGCAGCCCACGATTTAATGAAAAACTGTTTTTT,CASSPRFNEKLFF
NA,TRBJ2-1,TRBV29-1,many,TGCAGCGTTGAAGTTATTGGTGAGCAGTTCTTC,CSVEVIGEQFF
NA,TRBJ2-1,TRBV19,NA,TGTGCCAGTAGTATTGTCTCGACTAGGGGATTGTACAATGAGCAGTTCTTC,CASSIVSTRGLYNEQFF
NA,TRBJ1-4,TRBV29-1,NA,TGCAGCGTCCTTGACAGAGTTAATGAAAAACTGCTTTTT,CSVLDRVNEKLLF
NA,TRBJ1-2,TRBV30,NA,TGTGCCTGGAGTGTTGGCAGGGGTTCTTTTGGATATGGCTACACCTTC,CAWSVGRGSFGYGYTF
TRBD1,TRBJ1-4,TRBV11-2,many,TGTGCCAGCAGCAAGGACAGGGGGCCGGGTAATGAAAAACTGTTTTTT,CASSKDRGPGNEKLFF
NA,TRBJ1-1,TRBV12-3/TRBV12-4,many,TGTGCCAGCAGTTCGGGTCGGCTGCCTGTAGCTTTCTTT,CASSSGRLPVAFF
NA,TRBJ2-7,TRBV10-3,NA,TGTGCCATCAGCTTGACAGGAGAAACCTACGAGCAGTACTTC,CAISLTGETYEQYF
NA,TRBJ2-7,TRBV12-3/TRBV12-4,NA,TGTGCCAGCAGTCCACCCTCGTGGGGAGATATGGGGGGTTTCTACGAGCAGTACTTC,CASSPPSWGDMGGFYEQYF
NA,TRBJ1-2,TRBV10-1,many,TGCGCCAGCAGTGAGGCACCTAATTATGGCTACACCTTC,CASSEAPNYGYTF
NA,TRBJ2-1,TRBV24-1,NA,TGTGCCACCAGCCACACGACTGGGAGCTCCTACAATGAGCAGTTCTTC,CATSHTTGSSYNEQFF
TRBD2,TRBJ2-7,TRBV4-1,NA,TGCGCCAGCAGCCCGGGACTAGCGGCCCCAACAAGACTCTACGAGCAGTACTTC,CASSPGLAAPTRLYEQYF
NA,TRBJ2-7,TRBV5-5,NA,TGTGCCAGCAGCTTGGTTGGGGGGTCGGGCTACGAGCAGTACTTC,CASSLVGGSGYEQYF
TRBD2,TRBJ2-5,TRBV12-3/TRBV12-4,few,TGTGCCAGCAGTTATTTGGGGGGGGAAGAGACCCAGTACTTC,CASSYLGGEETQYF
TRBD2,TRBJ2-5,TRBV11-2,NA,TGTGCCAGCAGCCGGGGACTAGCGGGAGGATCGCAAGAGACCCAGTACTTC,CASSRGLAGGSQETQYF
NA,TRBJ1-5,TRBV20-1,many,TGCAGTGCTAGTTCGGGGGATGGCAATCAGCCCCAGCATTTT,CSASSGDGNQPQHF
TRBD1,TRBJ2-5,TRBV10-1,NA,TGCGCCAGCAGCTCGGACAGGGGGGGGATAAAGACCCAGTACTTC,CASSSDRGGIKTQYF
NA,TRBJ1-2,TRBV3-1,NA,TGTGCCAGCAGCCAAGAAGGGCTATTCTATGGCTACACCTTC,CASSQEGLFYGYTF
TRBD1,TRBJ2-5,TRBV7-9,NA,TGTGCCAGCAGCTTCCCGGGACAGGGGGAGACCCAGTACTTC,CASSFPGQGETQYF